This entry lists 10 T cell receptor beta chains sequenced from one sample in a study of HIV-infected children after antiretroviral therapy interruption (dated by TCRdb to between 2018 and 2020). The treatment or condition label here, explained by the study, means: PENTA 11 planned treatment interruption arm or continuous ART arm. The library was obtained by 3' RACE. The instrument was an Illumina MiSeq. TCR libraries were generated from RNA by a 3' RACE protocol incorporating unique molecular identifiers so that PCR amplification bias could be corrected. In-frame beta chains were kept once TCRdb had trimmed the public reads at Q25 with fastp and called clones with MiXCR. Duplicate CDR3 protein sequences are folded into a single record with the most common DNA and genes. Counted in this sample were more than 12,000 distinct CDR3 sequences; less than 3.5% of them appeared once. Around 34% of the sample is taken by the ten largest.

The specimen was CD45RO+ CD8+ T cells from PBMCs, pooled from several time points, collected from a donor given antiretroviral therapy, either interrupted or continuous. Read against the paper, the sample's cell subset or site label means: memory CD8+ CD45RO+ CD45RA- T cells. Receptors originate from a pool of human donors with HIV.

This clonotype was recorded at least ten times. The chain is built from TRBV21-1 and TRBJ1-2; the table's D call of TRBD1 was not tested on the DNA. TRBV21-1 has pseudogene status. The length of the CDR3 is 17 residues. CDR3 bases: TGTGCCAGCGGACCCGGGACAGGGTCCTGGCTTAACTATGGCTACACCTTC. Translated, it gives CASGPGTGSWLNYGYTF.

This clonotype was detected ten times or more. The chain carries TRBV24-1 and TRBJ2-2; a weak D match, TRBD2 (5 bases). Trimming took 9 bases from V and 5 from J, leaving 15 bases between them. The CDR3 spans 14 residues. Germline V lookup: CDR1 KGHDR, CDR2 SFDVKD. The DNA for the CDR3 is TGTGCCACCGGGCGTGGAAGGGAGACCGGGGAGCTGTTTTTT. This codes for CATGRGRETGELFF.

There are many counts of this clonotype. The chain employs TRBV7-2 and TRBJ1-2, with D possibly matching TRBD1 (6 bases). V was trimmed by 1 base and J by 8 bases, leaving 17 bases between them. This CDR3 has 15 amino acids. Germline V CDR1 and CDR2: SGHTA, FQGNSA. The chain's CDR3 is CASSLGNREVRGYTF. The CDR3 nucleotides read TGTGCCAGCAGCTTAGGCAACAGGGAGGTGCGCGGCTACACCTTC.

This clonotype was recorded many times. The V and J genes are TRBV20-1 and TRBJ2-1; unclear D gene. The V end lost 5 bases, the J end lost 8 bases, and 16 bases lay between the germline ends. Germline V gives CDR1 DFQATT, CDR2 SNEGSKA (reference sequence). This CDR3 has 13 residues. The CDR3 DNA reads TGCAGTGCTTTGGGGTACGTGGTCCATGAGCAGTTCTTC. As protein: CSALGYVVHEQFF.

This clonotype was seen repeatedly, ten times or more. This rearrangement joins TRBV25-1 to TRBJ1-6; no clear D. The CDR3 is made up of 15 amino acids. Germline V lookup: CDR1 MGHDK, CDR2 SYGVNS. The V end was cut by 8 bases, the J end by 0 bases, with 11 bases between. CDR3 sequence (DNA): TGTGCCAGCTCCCCCTTCAGCTCCTATAATTCACCCCTCCACTTT. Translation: CASSPFSSYNSPLHF. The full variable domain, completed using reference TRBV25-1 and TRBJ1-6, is EADIYQTPRYLVIGTGKKITLECSQTMGHDKMYWYQQDPGMELHLIHYSYGVNSTEKGDLSSESTVSRIRTEHFPLTLESARPSHTSQYLCASSPFSSYNSPLHFGNGTRLTVT.

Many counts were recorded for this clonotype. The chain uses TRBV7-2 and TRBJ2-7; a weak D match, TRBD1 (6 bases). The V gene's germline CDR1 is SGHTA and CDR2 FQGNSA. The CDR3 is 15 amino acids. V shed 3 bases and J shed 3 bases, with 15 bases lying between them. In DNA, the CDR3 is TGTGCCAGCAGCTTGGGGACCGGGACAATCTACGAGCAGTACTTC. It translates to CASSLGTGTIYEQYF.

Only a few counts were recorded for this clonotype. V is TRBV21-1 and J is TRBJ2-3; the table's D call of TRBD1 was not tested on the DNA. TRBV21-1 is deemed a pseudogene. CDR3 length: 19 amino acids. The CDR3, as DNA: TGTGCCAGCAGCAGCCTGACAGCCTTCGGGGGCACTGGGGGAGATACGCAGTATTTT. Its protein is CASSSLTAFGGTGGDTQYF.

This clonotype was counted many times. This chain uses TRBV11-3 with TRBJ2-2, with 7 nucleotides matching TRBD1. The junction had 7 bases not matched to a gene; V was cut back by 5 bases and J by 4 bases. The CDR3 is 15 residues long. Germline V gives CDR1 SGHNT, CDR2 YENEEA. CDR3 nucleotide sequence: TGTGCCAGCAGCGGACGGGACAGCCCCACCGGGGAGCTGTTTTTT. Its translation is CASSGRDSPTGELFF.

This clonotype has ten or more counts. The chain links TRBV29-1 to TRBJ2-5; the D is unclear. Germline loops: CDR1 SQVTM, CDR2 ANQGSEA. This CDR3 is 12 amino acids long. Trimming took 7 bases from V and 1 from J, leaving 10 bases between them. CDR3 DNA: TGCAGCGCCCTTCAGTTCCAAGAGACCCAGTACTTC. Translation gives CSALQFQETQYF.

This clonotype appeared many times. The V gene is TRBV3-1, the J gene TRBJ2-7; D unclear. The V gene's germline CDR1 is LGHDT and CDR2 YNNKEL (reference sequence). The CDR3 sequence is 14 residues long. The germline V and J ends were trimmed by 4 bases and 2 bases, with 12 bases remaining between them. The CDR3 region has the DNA TGTGCCAGCAGCCCGTCGGCAGCCACCTACGAGCAGTACTTC. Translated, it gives CASSPSAATYEQYF.